Listed below are T cell receptor beta chains from one sample, sequenced in a study of blood T cell repertoires in COVID-19. Only in-frame clones appear in the TCRdb table, and some are missing; sequencing was by immunoSEQ multiplex PCR. The sample has 150,000 to 170,000 clones; about 86% are singletons. Sequencing was carried out using PBMCs or T cells enriched from blood (not recorded which). These receptors were collected from a man in his fifties or sixties who had recovered from COVID-19. The CDR3 runs from the conserved cysteine through the conserved F or W. The D gene is left open where the match is weak. Size values are once, few and many counts, or a class for expanded clones, and some rows have none.

TRBJ1-2,NA,NA,TRBV25-1,TGTGCCAGCAGTGAAGGCGGGAGAAGAGGCTACACCTTC,CASSEGGRRGYTF
TRBJ1-6,TRBD1,NA,TRBV5-3,TGTGCCCCCAGGACAGGGGTTAGCTCCTATAATTCACCCCTCCACTTT,CAPRTGVSSYNSPLHF
TRBJ2-7,TRBD1,NA,TRBV3-1/TRBV3-2,TGTGCCAGCAGCCCACTAAGGGACAGTGTGTCCTACGAGCAGTACTTC,CASSPLRDSVSYEQYF
TRBJ1-2,TRBD1,NA,TRBV11-2,TGTGCCAGCACCCCTGGACAGGGAAGCTATGGCTACACCTTC,CASTPGQGSYGYTF
TRBJ2-1,TRBD1,NA,TRBV5-1,TGCGCCAGCAGCTTGGCCGGGACAGGGGGGAACAATGAGCAGTTCTTC,CASSLAGTGGNNEQFF
TRBJ2-1,NA,NA,TRBV6-4,TGTGCCAGCAGTGACTCCCCAGACAGGTCTTCGTCCTACAATGAGCAGTTCTTC,CASSDSPDRSSSYNEQFF
TRBJ2-2,TRBD2,few,TRBV15,TGTGCCACCAGCAGCATACTAGCGGGGAACACCGGGGAGCTGTTTTTT,CATSSILAGNTGELFF
TRBJ1-5,NA,NA,TRBV6-8,TGTGCCAGCAGTTACCCCCGACATGGCGGCAATCAGCCCCAGCATTTT,CASSYPRHGGNQPQHF
TRBJ2-5,NA,NA,TRBV5-1,TGCGCCAGCAGCTTGGTTTCTAGCCAAGAGACCCAGTACTTC,CASSLVSSQETQYF
TRBJ1-1,TRBD1,NA,TRBV2,TGTGCCAGCAGTCCGACAGGGCTAACCTCGAACACTGAAGCTTTCTTT,CASSPTGLTSNTEAFF
TRBJ2-7,TRBD1,NA,TRBV4-2,TGTGCCAGCAGCCATGGGACAGGGGGCAGCGAGCAGTACTTC,CASSHGTGGSEQYF
TRBJ1-5,NA,few,TRBV19,TGTGCCAGTAGTATAGATCCGCGGGGCAATCAGCCCCAGCATTTT,CASSIDPRGNQPQHF
TRBJ2-5,NA,NA,TRBV19,TGTGCCAGTAGTATTAGGGGGCAAGAGACCCAGTACTTC,CASSIRGQETQYF
TRBJ1-5,NA,NA,TRBV4-3,TGCGCCAGCAGCCAAGATTTTCGTAGCAATCAGCCCCAGCATTTT,CASSQDFRSNQPQHF
TRBJ2-1,TRBD2,NA,TRBV7-2,TGTGCCAGCAGCTCCCTCGGGACTAGCGGAAATAATGAGCAGTTCTTC,CASSSLGTSGNNEQFF
TRBJ1-1,TRBD1,NA,TRBV6-1,TGTGCCAGCAGTGAAACGTCGGGACAGGCAAACACTGAAGCTTTCTTT,CASSETSGQANTEAFF
TRBJ2-5,TRBD1,once,TRBV3-1/TRBV3-2,TGTGCCAGCAGCCGGACTGGACAGGGCCAAGAGACCCAGTACTTC,CASSRTGQGQETQYF
TRBJ1-1,TRBD1,NA,TRBV7-6,TGTGCCAGCAGCCAAGGGACAGCTACAACGAACACTGAAGCTTTCTTT,CASSQGTATTNTEAFF
TRBJ1-2,NA,few,TRBV5-4,TGTGCCAGCAGCTTGGCGGGGCCTGGGACAACGGCTCTTCAACTTTATGGCTACACCTTC,CASSLAGPGTTALQLYGYTF
TRBJ2-2,NA,NA,TRBV23-1,TGCCCGCCAGCACTCGTTCCAGGGAACCACGGGGAGCTGTTTTTT,CPPALVPGNHGELFF
TRBJ1-6,NA,once,TRBV9,TGTGCCAGCAGCGTAGCGGACGACAGTAATTCACCCCTCCACTTT,CASSVADDSNSPLHF
TRBJ2-3,TRBD2,NA,TRBV5-1,TGCGCCAGCAGCTACGGACTAGCGGGGGCTACAGATACGCAGTATTTT,CASSYGLAGATDTQYF
TRBJ1-2,NA,NA,TRBV23-1,TGCGCCAGCAGTCAATTGGGAGTTGGCTACACCTTC,CASSQLGVGYTF
TRBJ2-1,TRBD2,NA,TRBV5-1,TGCGCCAGCAGCCTGGGACTAGCGGGGGCGTACAATGAGCAGTTCTTC,CASSLGLAGAYNEQFF
TRBJ2-1,TRBD2,NA,TRBV7-3,TGTGCCAGCAGCTTATCTAGCGGGGGGTCTTACAATGAGCAGTTCTTC,CASSLSSGGSYNEQFF
TRBJ1-4,NA,few,TRBV5-1,TGCGCCAGCAGCTTGGGACACATTGAAAAACTGTTTTTT,CASSLGHIEKLFF
TRBJ1-2,TRBD1,NA,TRBV2,TGTGCCAGCAGGCCCCCAGGGGGAGTCTATGGCTACACCTTC,CASRPPGGVYGYTF
TRBJ2-3,NA,NA,TRBV12-5,TGTGCTAGTGCCATACTATTGGATACGCAGTATTTT,CASAILLDTQYF
TRBJ2-5,NA,NA,TRBV18,TGTGCCAGCTCACCCCGAGGACTTCAAGAGACCCAGTACTTC,CASSPRGLQETQYF
TRBJ1-1,TRBD1,NA,TRBV19,TGTGCCAGTAGTATCCGCAGGGGGCGGTCCACTGAAGCTTTCTTT,CASSIRRGRSTEAFF
TRBJ2-1,NA,NA,TRBV5-5,TGTGCCAGCAGCCCCGTTACTTACAATGAGCAGTTCTTC,CASSPVTYNEQFF
TRBJ1-4,NA,NA,TRBV12-3/TRBV12-4,TGTGCCAGCGCAGGGCGGACTAATGAAAAACTGTTTTTT,CASAGRTNEKLFF
TRBJ1-1,NA,NA,TRBV25-1,TGTGCCAGCAGTAAAACACGGAACACTGAAGCTTTCTTT,CASSKTRNTEAFF
TRBJ2-7,NA,NA,TRBV19,TGTGCCAGTAGTTCTCGGACAGCCATACACGAGCAGTACTTC,CASSSRTAIHEQYF
TRBJ1-1,NA,NA,TRBV11-3,TGTGCCAGCAGCTTAGTTGGCTTGGCTTTCTTT,CASSLVGLAFF
TRBJ1-6,NA,NA,TRBV5-1,TGCGCCAGCAGCTTGTTTGTTGGGGGCAGCCTCAATTCACCCCTCCACTTT,CASSLFVGGSLNSPLHF
TRBJ2-7,NA,NA,TRBV10-3,TGTGCCATCAGTCCGGGGTCCTACGAGCAGTACTTC,CAISPGSYEQYF
TRBJ1-1,NA,NA,TRBV6-5,TGTGCCAGCAGGGGGGGGTGGCAGCAGAACACTGAAGCTTTCTTT,CASRGGWQQNTEAFF
TRBJ2-7,TRBD2,NA,TRBV6-5,TGTGCCAGCAGTTACTCGGGGGGGGTCGAGCAGTACTTC,CASSYSGGVEQYF
TRBJ2-7,TRBD2,NA,TRBV14,TGTGCCAGCAGCCAAGTCCGCGGGGGGGCCTACGAGCAGTACTTC,CASSQVRGGAYEQYF
TRBJ1-5,NA,NA,TRBV7-3,TGTGCCAGCAGCCCGGACATCAATCAGCCCCAGCATTTT,CASSPDINQPQHF
TRBJ1-2,TRBD1,NA,TRBV11-2,TGTGCCAGCAGCTTAGAGGCAGGGGGCAACTATGGCTACACCTTC,CASSLEAGGNYGYTF
TRBJ2-1,NA,once,TRBV12-3/TRBV12-4,TGTGCCAGCAGTCCTAGGAATGAGCAGTTCTTC,CASSPRNEQFF
TRBJ1-5,NA,NA,TRBV10-1,TGCGCCAGCAGACCCCCTCCGGGACTTGTTTGGCAGCCCCAGCATTTT,CASRPPPGLVWQPQHF
TRBJ2-2,NA,NA,TRBV18,TGTGCCAGCTCACCAATGGGACAAAACACCGGGGAGCTGTTTTTT,CASSPMGQNTGELFF